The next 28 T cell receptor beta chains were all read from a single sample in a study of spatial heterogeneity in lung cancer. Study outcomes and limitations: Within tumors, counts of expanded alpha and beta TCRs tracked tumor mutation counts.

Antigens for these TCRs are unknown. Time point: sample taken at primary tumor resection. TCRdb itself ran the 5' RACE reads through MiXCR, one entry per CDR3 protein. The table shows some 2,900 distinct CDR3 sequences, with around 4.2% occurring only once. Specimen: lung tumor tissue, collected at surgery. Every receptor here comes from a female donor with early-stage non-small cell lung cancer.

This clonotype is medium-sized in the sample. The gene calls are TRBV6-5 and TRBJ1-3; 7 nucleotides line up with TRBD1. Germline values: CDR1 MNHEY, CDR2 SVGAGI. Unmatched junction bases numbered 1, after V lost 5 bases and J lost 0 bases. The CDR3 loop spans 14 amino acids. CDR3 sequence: CASSRQGSGNTIYF. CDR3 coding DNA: TGTGCCAGCAGTCGACAGGGCTCTGGAAACACCATATATTTT.

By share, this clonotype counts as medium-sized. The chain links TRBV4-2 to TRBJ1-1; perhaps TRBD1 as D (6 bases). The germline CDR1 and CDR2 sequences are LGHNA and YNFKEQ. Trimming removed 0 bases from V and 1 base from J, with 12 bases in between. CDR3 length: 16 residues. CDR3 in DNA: TGTGCCAGCAGCCAAGAACCCTGGACAGAGAACACTGAAGCTTTCTTT. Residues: CASSQEPWTENTEAFF.

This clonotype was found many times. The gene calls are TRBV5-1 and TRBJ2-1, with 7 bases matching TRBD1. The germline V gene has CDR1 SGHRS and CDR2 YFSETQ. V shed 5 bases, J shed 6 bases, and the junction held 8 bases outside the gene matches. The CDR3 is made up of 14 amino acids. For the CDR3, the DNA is TGCGCCAGCAGTCTTGCAGGGGGAGTCAATGAGCAGTTCTTC. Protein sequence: CASSLAGGVNEQFF.

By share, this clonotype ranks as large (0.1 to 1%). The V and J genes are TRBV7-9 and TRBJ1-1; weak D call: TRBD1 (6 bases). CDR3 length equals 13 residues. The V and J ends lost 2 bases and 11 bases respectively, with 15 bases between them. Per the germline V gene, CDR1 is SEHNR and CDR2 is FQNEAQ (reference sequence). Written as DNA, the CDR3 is TGTGCCAGCAGCTTACCGGGGGCGCAGGAGGCTTTCTTT. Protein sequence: CASSLPGAQEAFF.

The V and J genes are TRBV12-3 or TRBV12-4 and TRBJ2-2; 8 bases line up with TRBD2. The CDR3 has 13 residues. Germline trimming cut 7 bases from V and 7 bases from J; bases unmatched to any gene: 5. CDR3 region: CASIERGFGELFF. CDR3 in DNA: TGTGCCAGCATTGAGCGGGGGTTCGGGGAGCTGTTTTTT.

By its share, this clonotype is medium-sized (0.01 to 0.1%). CDR3 amino acids: CASSLGTENSPLHF. CDR3 DNA: TGTGCCAGCAGCTTAGGGACGGAAAATTCACCCCTCCACTTT. The chain couples TRBV7-9 to TRBJ1-6; D is ambiguous. The CDR3 covers 14 residues. V was shortened by 1 base and J by 7 bases, with 8 bases between the two germline ends. Germline V gene sequence: CDR1 SEHNR, CDR2 FQNEAQ (reference sequence).

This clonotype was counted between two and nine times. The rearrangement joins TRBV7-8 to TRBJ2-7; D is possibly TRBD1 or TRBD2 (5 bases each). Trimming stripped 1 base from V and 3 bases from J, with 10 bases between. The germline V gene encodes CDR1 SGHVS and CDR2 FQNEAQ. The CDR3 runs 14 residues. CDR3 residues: CASSLGLGVYEQYF. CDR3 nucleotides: TGTGCCAGCAGCTTAGGATTGGGGGTCTACGAGCAGTACTTC.

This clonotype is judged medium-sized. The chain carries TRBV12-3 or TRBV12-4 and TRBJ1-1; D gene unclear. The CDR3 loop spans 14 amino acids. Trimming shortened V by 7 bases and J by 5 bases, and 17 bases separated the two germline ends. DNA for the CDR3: TGTGCCAGCACTATGAACGGGGTGAGGACTGAAGCTTTCTTT. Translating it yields CASTMNGVRTEAFF.

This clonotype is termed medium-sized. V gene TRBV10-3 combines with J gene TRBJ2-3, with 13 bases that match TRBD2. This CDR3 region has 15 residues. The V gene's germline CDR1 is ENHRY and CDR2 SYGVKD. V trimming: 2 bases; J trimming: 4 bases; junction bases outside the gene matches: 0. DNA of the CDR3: TGTGCCATCAGTGAGACTAGCGGGGGGGCAGATACGCAGTATTTT. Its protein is CAISETSGGADTQYF.

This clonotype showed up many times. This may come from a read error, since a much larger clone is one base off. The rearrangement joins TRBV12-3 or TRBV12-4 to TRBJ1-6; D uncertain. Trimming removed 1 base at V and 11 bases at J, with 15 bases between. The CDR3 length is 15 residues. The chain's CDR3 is CASSLGRATGAPLHF. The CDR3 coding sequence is TGTGCCAGCAGTTTAGGAAGGGCGACGGGCGCACCCCTCCACTTT.

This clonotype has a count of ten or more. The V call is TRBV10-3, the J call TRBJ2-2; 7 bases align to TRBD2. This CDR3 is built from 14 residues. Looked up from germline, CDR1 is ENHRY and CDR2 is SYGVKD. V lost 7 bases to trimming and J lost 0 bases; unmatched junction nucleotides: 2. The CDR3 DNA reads TGTGCCATCAAGACTAGCCCGAACACCGGGGAGCTGTTTTTT. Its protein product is CAIKTSPNTGELFF.

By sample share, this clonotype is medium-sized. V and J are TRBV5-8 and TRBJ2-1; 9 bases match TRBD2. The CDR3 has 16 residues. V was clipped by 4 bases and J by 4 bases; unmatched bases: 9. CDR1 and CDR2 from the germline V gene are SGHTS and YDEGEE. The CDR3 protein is CASSNAAGGRYNEQFF. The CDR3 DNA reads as TGTGCCAGCAGCAACGCGGCGGGGGGGCGATACAATGAGCAGTTCTTC.

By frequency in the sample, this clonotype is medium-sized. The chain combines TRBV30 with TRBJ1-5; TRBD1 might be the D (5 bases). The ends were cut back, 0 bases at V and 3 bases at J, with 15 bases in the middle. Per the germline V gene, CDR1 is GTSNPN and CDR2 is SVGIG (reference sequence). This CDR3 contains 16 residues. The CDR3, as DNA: TGTGCCTGGAGTGTAAGGGCCAGGGCTTTCAATCAGCCCCAGCATTTT. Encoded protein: CAWSVRARAFNQPQHF. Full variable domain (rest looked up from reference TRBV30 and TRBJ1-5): SQTIHQWPATLVQPVGSPLSLECTVEGTSNPNLYWYRQAAGRGLQLLFYSVGIGQISSEVPQNLSASRPQDRQFILSSKKLLLSDSGFYLCAWSVRARAFNQPQHFGDGTRLSIL.

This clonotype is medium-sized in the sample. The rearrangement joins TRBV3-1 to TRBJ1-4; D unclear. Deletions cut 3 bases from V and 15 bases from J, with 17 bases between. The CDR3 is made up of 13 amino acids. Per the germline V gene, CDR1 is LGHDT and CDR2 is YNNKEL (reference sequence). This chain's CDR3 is CASSHTFGGMVFF. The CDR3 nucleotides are TGTGCCAGCAGCCATACCTTTGGAGGGATGGTGTTTTTT. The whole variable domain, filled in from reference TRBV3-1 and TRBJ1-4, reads DTAVSQTPKYLVTQMGNDKSIKCEQNLGHDTMYWYKQDSKKFLKIMFSYNNKELIINETVPNRFSPKSPDKAHLNLHINSLELGDSAVYFCASSHTFGGMVFFGSGTQLSVL.

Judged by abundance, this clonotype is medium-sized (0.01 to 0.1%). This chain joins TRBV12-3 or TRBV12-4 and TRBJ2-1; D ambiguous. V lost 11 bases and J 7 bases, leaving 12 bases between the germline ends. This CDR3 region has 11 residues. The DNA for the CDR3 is TGTGCCTCCAGTACCAGAAATGAGCAGTTCTTC. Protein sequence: CASSTRNEQFF.

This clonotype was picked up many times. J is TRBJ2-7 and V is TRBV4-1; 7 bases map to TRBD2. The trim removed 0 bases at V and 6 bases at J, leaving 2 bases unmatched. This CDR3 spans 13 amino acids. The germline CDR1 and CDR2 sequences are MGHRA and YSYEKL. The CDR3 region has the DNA TGCGCCAGCAGCCAAGAGACTAGCTTCGAGCAGTACTTC. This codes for CASSQETSFEQYF.

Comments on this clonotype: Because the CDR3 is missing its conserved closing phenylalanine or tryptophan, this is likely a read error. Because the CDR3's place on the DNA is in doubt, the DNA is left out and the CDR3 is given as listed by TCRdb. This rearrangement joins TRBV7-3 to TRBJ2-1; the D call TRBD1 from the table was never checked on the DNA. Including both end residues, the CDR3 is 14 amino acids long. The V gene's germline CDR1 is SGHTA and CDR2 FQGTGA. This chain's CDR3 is CASSERGADKEKLL.

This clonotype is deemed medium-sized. The CDR3 nucleotides read TGCAGCGTCGGAGACAGGAAAGATAGCAATCAGCCCCAGCATTTT. Translated, it gives CSVGDRKDSNQPQHF. The chain uses TRBV20-1 and TRBJ1-5; TRBD1 is a possible D gene (6 bases). The CDR3 is 15 amino acids. Germline CDR1 DFQATT, CDR2 SNEGSKA (reference sequence).

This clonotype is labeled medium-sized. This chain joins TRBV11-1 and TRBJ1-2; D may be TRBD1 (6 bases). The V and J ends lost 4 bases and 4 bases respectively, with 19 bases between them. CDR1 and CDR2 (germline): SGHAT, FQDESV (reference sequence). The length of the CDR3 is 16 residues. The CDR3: CASSSPGGARGYGYTF. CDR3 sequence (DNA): TGTGCCAGCAGCTCCCCCGGGGGGGCCCGGGGCTATGGCTACACCTTC.

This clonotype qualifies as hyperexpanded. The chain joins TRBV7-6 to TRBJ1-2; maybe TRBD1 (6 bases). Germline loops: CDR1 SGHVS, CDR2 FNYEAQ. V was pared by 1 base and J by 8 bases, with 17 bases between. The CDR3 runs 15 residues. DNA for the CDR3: TGTGCCAGCAGCTTAGTTCAGGGGAGTAAGCGGGGCTACACCTTC. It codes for CASSLVQGSKRGYTF.

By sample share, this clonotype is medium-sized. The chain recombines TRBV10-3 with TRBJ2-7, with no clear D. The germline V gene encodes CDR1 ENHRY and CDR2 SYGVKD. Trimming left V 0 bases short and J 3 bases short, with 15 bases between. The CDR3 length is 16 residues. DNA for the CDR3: TGTGCCATCAGTGAGTCTCGCGCGTTCAGAGGCTACGAGCAGTACTTC. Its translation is CAISESRAFRGYEQYF.

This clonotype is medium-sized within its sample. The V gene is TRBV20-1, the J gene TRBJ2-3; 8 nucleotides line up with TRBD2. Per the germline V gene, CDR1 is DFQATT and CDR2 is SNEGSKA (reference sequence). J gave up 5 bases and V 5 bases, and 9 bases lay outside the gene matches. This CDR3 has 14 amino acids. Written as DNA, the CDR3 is TGCAGTGCTGGGTCGGGGGGGCCGGTAGATACGCAGTATTTT. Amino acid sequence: CSAGSGGPVDTQYF.

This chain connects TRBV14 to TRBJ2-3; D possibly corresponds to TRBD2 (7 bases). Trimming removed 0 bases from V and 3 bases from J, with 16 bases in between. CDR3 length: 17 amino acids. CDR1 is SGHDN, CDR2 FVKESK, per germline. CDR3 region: CASSQERGGAWTDTQYF. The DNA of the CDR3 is TGTGCCAGCAGCCAAGAAAGAGGGGGGGCCTGGACAGATACGCAGTATTTT.

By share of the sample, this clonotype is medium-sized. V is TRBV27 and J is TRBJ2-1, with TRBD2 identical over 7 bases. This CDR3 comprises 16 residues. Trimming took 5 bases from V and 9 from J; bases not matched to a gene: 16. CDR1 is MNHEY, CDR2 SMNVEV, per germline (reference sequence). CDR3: CASSPYEWRGGGEQFF. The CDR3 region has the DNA TGTGCCAGCAGTCCCTACGAGTGGAGGGGCGGGGGTGAGCAGTTCTTC.

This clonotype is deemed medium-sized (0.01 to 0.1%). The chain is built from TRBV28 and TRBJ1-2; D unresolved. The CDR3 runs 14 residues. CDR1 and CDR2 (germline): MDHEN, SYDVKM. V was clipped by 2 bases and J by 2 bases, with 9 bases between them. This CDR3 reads CASSLLRENYGYTF. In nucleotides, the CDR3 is TGTGCCAGCAGTTTACTACGAGAGAACTATGGCTACACCTTC.

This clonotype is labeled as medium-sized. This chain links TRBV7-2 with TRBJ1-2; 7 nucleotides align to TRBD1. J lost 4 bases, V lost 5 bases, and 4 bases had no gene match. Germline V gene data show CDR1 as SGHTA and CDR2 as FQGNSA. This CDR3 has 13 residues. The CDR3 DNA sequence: TGTGCCAGCAGCCTAGGGGGCATCTATGGCTACACCTTC. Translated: CASSLGGIYGYTF.

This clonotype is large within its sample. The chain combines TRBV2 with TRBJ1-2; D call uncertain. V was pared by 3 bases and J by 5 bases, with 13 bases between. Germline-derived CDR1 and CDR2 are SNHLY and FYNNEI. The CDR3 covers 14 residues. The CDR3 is CASSEERKRYGYTF. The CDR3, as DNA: TGTGCCAGCAGTGAGGAGAGAAAGAGATATGGCTACACCTTC. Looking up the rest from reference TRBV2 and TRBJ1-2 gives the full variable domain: EPEVTQTPSHQVTQMGQEVILRCVPISNHLYFYWYRQILGQKVEFLVSFYNNEISEKSEIFDDQFSVERPDGSNFTLKIRSTKLEDSAMYFCASSEERKRYGYTFGSGTRLTVV.

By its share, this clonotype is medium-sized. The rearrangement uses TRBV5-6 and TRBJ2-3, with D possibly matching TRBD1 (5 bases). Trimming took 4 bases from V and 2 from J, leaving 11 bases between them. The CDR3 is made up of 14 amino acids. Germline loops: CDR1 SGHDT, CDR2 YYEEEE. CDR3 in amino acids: CASSVQGHTDTQYF. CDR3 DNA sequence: TGTGCCAGCAGCGTGCAGGGCCACACAGATACGCAGTATTTT.